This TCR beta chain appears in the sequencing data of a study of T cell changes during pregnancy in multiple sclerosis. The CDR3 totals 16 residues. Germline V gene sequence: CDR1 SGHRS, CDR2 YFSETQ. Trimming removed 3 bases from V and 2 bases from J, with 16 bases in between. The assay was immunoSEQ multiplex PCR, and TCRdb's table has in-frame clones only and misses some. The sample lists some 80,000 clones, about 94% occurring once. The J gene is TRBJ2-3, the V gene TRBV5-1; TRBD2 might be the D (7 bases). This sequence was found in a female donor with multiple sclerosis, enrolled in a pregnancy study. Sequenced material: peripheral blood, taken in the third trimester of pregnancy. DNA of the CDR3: TGCGCCAGCAGCTCTGGAGGGGGGGCCGACACAGATACGCAGTATTTT. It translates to CASSSGGGADTDTQYF.